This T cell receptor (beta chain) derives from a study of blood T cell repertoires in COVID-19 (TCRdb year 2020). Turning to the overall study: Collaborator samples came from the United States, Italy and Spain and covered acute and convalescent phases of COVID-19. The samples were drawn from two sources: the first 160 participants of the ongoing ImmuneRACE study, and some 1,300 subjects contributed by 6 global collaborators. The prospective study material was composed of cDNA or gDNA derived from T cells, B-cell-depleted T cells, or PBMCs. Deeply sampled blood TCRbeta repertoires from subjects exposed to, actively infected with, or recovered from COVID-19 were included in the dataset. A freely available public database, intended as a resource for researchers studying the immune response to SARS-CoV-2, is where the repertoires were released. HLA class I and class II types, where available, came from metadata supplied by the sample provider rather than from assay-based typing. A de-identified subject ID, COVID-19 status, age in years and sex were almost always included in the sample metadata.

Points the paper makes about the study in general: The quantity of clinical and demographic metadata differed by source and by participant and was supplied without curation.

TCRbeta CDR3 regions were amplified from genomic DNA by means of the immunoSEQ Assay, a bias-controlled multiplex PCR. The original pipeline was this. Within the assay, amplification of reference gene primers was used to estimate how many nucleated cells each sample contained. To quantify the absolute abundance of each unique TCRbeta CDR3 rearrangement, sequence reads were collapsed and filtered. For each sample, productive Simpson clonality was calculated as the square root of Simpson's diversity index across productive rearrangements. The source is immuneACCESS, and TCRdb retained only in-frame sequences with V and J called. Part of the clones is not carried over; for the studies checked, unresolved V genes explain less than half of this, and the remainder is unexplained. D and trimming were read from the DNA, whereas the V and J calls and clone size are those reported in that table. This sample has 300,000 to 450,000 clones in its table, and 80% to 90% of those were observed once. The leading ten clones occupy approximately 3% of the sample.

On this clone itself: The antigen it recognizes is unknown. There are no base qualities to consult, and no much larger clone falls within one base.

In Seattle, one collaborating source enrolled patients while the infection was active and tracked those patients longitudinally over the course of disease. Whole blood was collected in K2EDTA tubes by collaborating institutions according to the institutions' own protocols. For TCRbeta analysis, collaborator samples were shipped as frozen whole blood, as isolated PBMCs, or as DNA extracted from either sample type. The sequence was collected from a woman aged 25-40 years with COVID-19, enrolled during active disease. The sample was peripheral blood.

The CDR3 reads as follows: CASTGGLNYGYTF. The DNA reads as follows: TGTGCCAGCACCGGGGGGCTTAACTATGGCTACACCTTC. The chain is assembled from TRBV7-2 and TRBJ1-2; perhaps TRBD1 is the D gene, with 6 bases matching. The CDR3 starts with the cysteine, ends with the phenylalanine, and has 13 residues. Only the CDR3 portion is preserved as DNA: 39 bases, with reading frame beginning at the first base. The trim is 7 bases for V and 1 base for J, with a gap of 10 bases between the germline ends. The CDR1 and CDR2 encoded by the germline V gene are SGHTA and FQGNSA.